A single sample gave rise to the 12 T cell receptor beta chains below, sequenced in a study of T cell repertoires in cytomegalovirus infection. Each CDR3 protein gets one entry after TCRdb re-called the reads with MiXCR. The sample includes 700,000 to 850,000 distinct CDR3 sequences, approximately 29% of them seen just once. Antigens of these TCRs are unknown. Specimen: cultured CD8+ T cells from PBMCs, collected from culture after CMV antigen stimulation. These receptor sequences come from a human donor in good health (CMV status not recorded). Some clones in this sample may be carry-over from other donors' samples.

This clonotype was seen a handful of times. The chain is built from TRBV7-9 and TRBJ2-1, with D possibly being TRBD1 or TRBD2 (5 bases each). Germline lookup yields CDR1 SEHNR and CDR2 FQNEAQ (reference sequence). The CDR3 runs 13 residues. The V end lost 7 bases, the J end lost 3 bases, and 10 bases lay between the germline ends. DNA of the CDR3: TGTGCCAGCACCCTGGGGGTCTACAATGAGCAGTTCTTC. Translating gives CASTLGVYNEQFF.

This rearrangement joins TRBV6-4 to TRBJ1-1; D not resolved. Trimming removed 6 bases from V and 1 base from J, with 9 bases in between. The CDR3 covers 13 residues. Looked up from germline, CDR1 is MRHNA and CDR2 is SNTAGT. CDR3 protein: CASREYTNTEAFF. The CDR3 DNA reads TGTGCCAGCAGGGAATACACGAACACTGAAGCTTTCTTT.

In this sample, this clonotype turned up a few times. The J gene is TRBJ2-2, the V gene TRBV29-1; the D gene is possibly TRBD1 (6 bases). V was pared by 4 bases and J by 2 bases, with 11 bases between. CDR1 and CDR2 (germline): SQVTM, ANQGSEA. The CDR3 length is 14 residues. The CDR3, as DNA: TGCAGCGTTGTCGGACAGAGCAACACCGGGGAGCTGTTTTTT. Its translation: CSVVGQSNTGELFF.

The chain combines TRBV10-1 with TRBJ2-7; D unclear. This CDR3 contains 13 residues. The V and J ends lost 4 bases and 2 bases respectively, with 9 bases between them. CDR1 and CDR2 from the germline V gene are WNHNN and SYGVQD (reference sequence). CDR3 amino acids: CASSAGLAYEQYF. CDR3 in DNA: TGCGCCAGCAGTGCGGGTTTAGCCTACGAGCAGTACTTC.

Only a few counts were recorded for this clonotype. The germline gene is not matched at one end of the junction; a read error may be the cause. This chain joins TRBV19 and TRBJ1-1; maybe TRBD1 (5 bases). Germline V CDR1 and CDR2: LNHDA, SQIVND (reference sequence). The CDR3 spans 13 residues. This CDR3 reads CASSIAEGVEVFF. CDR3 coding DNA: TGTGCCAGTAGTATAGCCGAAGGGGTTGAAGTTTTCTTT.

This clonotype was counted a few times. This chain links TRBV12-3 or TRBV12-4 with TRBJ1-1, with a weak D call TRBD1 (5 bases). V was clipped by 7 bases and J by 3 bases, with 15 bases between them. This CDR3 spans 14 amino acids. The CDR3 region is CASTSLWGYTEAFF. CDR3 nucleotide sequence: TGTGCCAGCACCAGTTTGTGGGGGTACACTGAAGCTTTCTTT.

The V gene is TRBV12-3 or TRBV12-4, the J gene TRBJ1-2; 7 positions match TRBD1. V trimming: 6 bases; J trimming: 4 bases; junction bases outside the gene matches: 5. CDR3 length: 13 residues. For the CDR3, the DNA is TGTGCCAGCAGGCACAGGGGAGGCTATGGCTACACCTTC. It specifies CASRHRGGYGYTF.

The rearrangement joins TRBV27 to TRBJ2-2; the D is unclear. The CDR3 runs to 15 residues. Between the trimmed V and J ends, which lost 3 bases and 2 bases, there was a span of 10 bases. Germline V gene data show CDR1 as MNHEY and CDR2 as SMNVEV (reference sequence). DNA of the CDR3: TGTGCCAGCAGTTTTTCGACTTCTAACACCGGGGAGCTGTTTTTT. Encoded protein: CASSFSTSNTGELFF.

The chain's CDR3 is CSANSGGKYEQYF. CDR3 in DNA: TGCAGTGCCAACTCGGGGGGAAAATACGAGCAGTACTTC. V is TRBV20-1 and J is TRBJ2-7, with TRBD2 identical over 7 bases. There are 13 residues in the CDR3. The junction had 9 bases not matched to a gene; V was cut back by 6 bases and J by 4 bases. Germline values: CDR1 DFQATT, CDR2 SNEGSKA (reference sequence).

Ten or more counts support this clonotype. This chain connects TRBV7-8 to TRBJ2-3; a weak D match, TRBD1 (6 bases). This CDR3 has 14 amino acids. The V and J ends lost 1 base and 2 bases respectively, with 7 bases between them. Germline V lookup: CDR1 SGHVS, CDR2 FQNEAQ. DNA for the CDR3: TGTGCCAGCAGCTTAGGGGACATCACAGATACGCAGTATTTT. Amino acids: CASSLGDITDTQYF.

In this sample, this clonotype turned up a few times. The V gene is TRBV20-1, the J gene TRBJ2-7; a weak D match, TRBD1 (5 bases). Germline V lookup: CDR1 DFQATT, CDR2 SNEGSKA (reference sequence). V lost 6 bases to trimming and J lost 3 bases, with 15 bases between them. The CDR3 has 13 residues. The CDR3 reads CSASDKRLYEQYV. The CDR3 coding sequence is TGCAGTGCCTCGGACAAAAGACTCTACGAGCAGTACGTC.

This clonotype was detected only a few times. The V gene is TRBV6-2 or TRBV6-3, the J gene TRBJ1-5, with D possibly TRBD1 on 5 matching bases. The germline V gene has CDR1 MNHEY and CDR2 SVGEGT. V gave up 6 bases and J gave up 4 bases, with 19 bases separating them. This CDR3 spans 16 amino acids. CDR3 loop: CASRPRGAGFNQPQHF. The CDR3 nucleotides read TGTGCCAGCAGGCCGAGAGGGGCAGGTTTTAATCAGCCCCAGCATTTT.